This T cell receptor (beta chain) was sequenced in a study of human T cells and chemical hapten exposure. Study-level information: Small volume differences among pooled libraries mainly caused per-sample TCR yield variation. Findings and caveats of the study: Relative to control repertoires, expanded TCRs gave rise to significantly more large CDR3 similarity clusters.

Losses at the gene ends were 8 bases for V and 6 bases for J; bases not matched to a gene: 10. Germline V gives CDR1 DFQATT, CDR2 SNEGSKA (reference sequence). The CDR3 sequence is 13 residues long. Remarks on this clonotype: Its antigen remains unidentified.

The time point denotes: patch test 1, 2 weeks after DPC sensitization. Treatment specified: therapeutic diphenylcyclopropenone sensitization with weekly scalp DPC. Each CDR3 protein is one row after TCRdb ran MiXCR on the RACE reads. Among under 450,000 distinct CDR3 sequences, approximately 5% were seen once, and the ten largest hold approximately 2.5%. The source of this sequence is a woman aged 45-65 years with alopecia areata. Some clones in this sample may be carry-over from other donors' samples. The V call is TRBV20-1, the J call TRBJ1-2; 9 bases match TRBD1. This material consisted of whole blood, taken in connection with sensitization to the hapten diphenylcyclopropenone (DPC). For the CDR3, the DNA is TGCAGTACCCCGTTTGGGACAGGGAATGGCTACACCTTC. Translating it yields CSTPFGTGNGYTF.